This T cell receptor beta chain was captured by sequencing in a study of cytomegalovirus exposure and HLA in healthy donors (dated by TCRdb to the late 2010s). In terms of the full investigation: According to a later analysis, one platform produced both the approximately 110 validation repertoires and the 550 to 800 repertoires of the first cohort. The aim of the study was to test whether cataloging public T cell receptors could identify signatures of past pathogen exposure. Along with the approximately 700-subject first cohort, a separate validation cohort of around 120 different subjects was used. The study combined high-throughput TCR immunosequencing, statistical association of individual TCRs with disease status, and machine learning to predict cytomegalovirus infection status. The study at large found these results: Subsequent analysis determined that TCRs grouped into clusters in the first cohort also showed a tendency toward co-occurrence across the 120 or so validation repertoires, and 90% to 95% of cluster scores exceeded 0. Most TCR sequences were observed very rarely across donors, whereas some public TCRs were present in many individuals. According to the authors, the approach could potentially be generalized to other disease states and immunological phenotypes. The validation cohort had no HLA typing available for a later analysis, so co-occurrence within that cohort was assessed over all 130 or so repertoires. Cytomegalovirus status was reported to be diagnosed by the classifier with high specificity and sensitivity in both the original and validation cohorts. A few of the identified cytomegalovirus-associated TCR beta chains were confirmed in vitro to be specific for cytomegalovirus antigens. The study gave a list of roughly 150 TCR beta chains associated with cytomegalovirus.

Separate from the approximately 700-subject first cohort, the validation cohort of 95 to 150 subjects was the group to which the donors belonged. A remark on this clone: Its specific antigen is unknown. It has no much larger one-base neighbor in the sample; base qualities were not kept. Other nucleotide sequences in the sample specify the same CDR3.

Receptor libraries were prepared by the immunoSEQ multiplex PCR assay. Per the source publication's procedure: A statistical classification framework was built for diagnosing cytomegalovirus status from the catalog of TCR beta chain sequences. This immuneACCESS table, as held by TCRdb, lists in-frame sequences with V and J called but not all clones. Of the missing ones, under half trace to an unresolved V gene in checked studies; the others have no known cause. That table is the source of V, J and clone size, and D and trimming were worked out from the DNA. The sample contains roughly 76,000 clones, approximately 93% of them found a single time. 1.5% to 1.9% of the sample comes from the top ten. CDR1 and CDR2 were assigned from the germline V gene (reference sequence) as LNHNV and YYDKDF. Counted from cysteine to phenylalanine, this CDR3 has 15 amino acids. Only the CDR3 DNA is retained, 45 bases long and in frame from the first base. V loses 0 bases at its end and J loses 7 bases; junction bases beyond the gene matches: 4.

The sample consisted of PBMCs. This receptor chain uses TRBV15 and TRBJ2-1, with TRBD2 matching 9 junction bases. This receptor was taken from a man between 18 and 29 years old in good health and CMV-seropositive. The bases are TGTGCCACCAGCAGAGAGAGTAGCGGGAGTAATGAGCAGTTCTTC. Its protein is CATSRESSGSNEQFF. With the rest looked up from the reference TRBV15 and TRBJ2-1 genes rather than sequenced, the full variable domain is DAMVIQNPRYQVTQFGKPVTLSCSQTLNHNVMYWYQQKSSQAPKLLFHYYDKDFNNEADTPDNFQSRRPNTSFCFLDIRSPGLGDTAMYLCATSRESSGSNEQFFGPGTRLTVL.